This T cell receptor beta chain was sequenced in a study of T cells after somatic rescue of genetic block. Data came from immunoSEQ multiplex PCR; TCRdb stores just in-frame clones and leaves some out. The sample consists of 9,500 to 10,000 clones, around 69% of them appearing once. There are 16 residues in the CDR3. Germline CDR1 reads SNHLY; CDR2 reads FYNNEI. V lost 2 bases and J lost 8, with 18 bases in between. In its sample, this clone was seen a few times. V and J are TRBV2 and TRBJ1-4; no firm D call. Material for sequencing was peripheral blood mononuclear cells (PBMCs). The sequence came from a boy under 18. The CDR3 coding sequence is TGTGCCAGCAGTGAAACCCCCTTGGGCCTTAGAGAAAAACTGTTTTTT. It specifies CASSETPLGLREKLFF.